This passage covers 18 T cell receptor beta chains from one sample sequenced in a study of T cells after yellow fever vaccination (dated by TCRdb to between 2018 and 2021). The treatment or condition label, read with the paper, signifies: live attenuated yellow fever vaccine strain. The receptor library was made with 5' RACE. Sequenced on an Illumina HiSeq 2500. The public sequencing data were trimmed at Q25 with fastp and processed into clonotypes with MiXCR by TCRdb, which kept only in-frame beta chains. A single entry per CDR3 protein holds the most common genes and DNA from its merged rows. The sample data list around 230,000 distinct CDR3 sequences, and approximately 6.3% of these were observed just once. The ten largest clonotypes hold 1% to 1.2% of the sample. This specimen was CD4+ T cells sorted from PBMCs, taken on the day of the yellow fever booster vaccination. The receptors come from a man aged 25-45 years who received the YFV17D yellow fever vaccine.

The chain recombines TRBV12-3 or TRBV12-4 with TRBJ2-6; D uncertain. The CDR3 is made up of 13 amino acids. V lost 5 bases and J lost 4, with 6 bases in between. CDR3 sequence: CASSPRGANVLTF. CDR3 sequence (DNA): TGTGCCAGCAGTCCCCGGGGGGCCAACGTCCTGACTTTC.

This clonotype has ten or more counts. The genes are TRBV7-8 and TRBJ1-1, with 7 bases fitting TRBD1. The CDR3 sequence is 16 residues long. The V and J ends lost 5 bases and 0 bases, in that order; junction bases with no gene match: 9. In germline, CDR1 is SGHVS, CDR2 FQNEAQ. Here the CDR3 reads CASSPKDRLLNTEAFF. Here the CDR3 DNA reads TGTGCCAGCAGCCCCAAGGACAGGTTGCTGAACACTGAAGCTTTCTTT.

This clonotype was seen repeatedly, ten times or more. This rearrangement joins TRBV29-1 to TRBJ2-6; possibly TRBD2 for D (5 bases). This CDR3 has 14 residues. The germline V and J ends were trimmed by 5 bases and 0 bases, with 8 bases remaining between them. Germline values: CDR1 SQVTM, CDR2 ANQGSEA. The CDR3 region has the DNA TGCAGCGTTTACGGGGACTCTGGGGCCAACGTCCTGACTTTC. Amino acids: CSVYGDSGANVLTF.

This clonotype has a count of ten or more. This chain links TRBV20-1 with TRBJ2-5, with 7 nucleotides matching TRBD2. Germline-derived CDR1 and CDR2 are DFQATT and SNEGSKA (reference sequence). Losses at the gene ends were 6 bases for V and 4 bases for J; bases not matched to a gene: 8. The CDR3 has 13 amino acids. CDR3 DNA sequence: TGCAGTGCCCGACCGGGAGGCCGAGAGACCCAGTACTTC. Translation gives CSARPGGRETQYF.

This chain links TRBV28 with TRBJ2-6, with D perhaps matching TRBD1 (5 bases). The CDR3 length is 16 residues. Germline V CDR1 and CDR2: MDHEN, SYDVKM. Between the trimmed V and J ends, which lost 6 bases and 0 bases, there was a span of 12 bases. The CDR3 bases are TGTGCCAGCAGAACGACAGTCTCCTCTGGGGCCAACGTCCTGACTTTC. It translates to CASRTTVSSGANVLTF.

This rearrangement joins TRBV20-1 to TRBJ1-1, with D hard to call. The CDR3 has 14 residues. V gave up 1 base and J gave up 1 base, with 10 bases separating them. Germline V gene data show CDR1 as DFQATT and CDR2 as SNEGSKA (reference sequence). The CDR3 sequence is CSARAAGSNTEAFF. The CDR3 DNA reads as TGCAGTGCTAGAGCGGCAGGATCGAACACTGAAGCTTTCTTT.

V and J are TRBV5-1 and TRBJ2-7; 8 bases align to TRBD1. Germline CDR1 SGHRS, CDR2 YFSETQ. This CDR3 contains 17 residues. The V gene end was trimmed by 4 bases and the J gene end by 5 bases; junction bases not matched to a gene: 17. The CDR3 here is CASSRTPLGQGANEQYF. The CDR3 DNA reads TGCGCCAGCAGCCGAACCCCTCTTGGGCAGGGGGCGAACGAGCAGTACTTC.

The chain recombines TRBV7-2 with TRBJ2-7, with 8 bases fitting TRBD1. The V and J ends lost 7 bases and 6 bases, in that order; junction bases with no gene match: 8. This CDR3 comprises 13 residues. The V gene's germline CDR1 is SGHTA and CDR2 FQGNSA. CDR3: CASTHPGGAEQYF. The CDR3 DNA reads as TGTGCCAGCACCCACCCAGGGGGCGCCGAGCAGTACTTC. The full variable domain, its missing parts supplied by reference TRBV7-2 and TRBJ2-7, is GAGVSQSPSNKVTEKGKDVELRCDPISGHTALYWYRQSLGQGLEFLIYFQGNSAPDKSGLPSDRFSAERTGGSVSTLTIQRTQQEDSAVYLCASTHPGGAEQYFGPGTRLTVT.

The chain recombines TRBV24-1 with TRBJ2-3, with a weak D call TRBD1 (7 bases). The CDR3 has 15 residues. V was clipped by 4 bases and J by 5 bases, with 15 bases between them. Per the germline V gene, CDR1 is KGHDR and CDR2 is SFDVKD. The CDR3 DNA sequence: TGTGCCACCAGTGACCCCAGGGGGGCAGGAGATACGCAGTATTTT. It is translated as CATSDPRGAGDTQYF.

This clonotype was recorded many times. The gene calls are TRBV7-2 and TRBJ2-3, with D unresolved. The CDR3 sequence is 16 residues long. Trimming removed 1 base at V and 0 bases at J, with 11 bases between. Germline CDR1 and CDR2: SGHTA and FQGNSA. The CDR3 protein is CASSLGVLTSTDTQYF. The CDR3 DNA is TGTGCCAGCAGCTTAGGGGTCTTAACTAGCACAGATACGCAGTATTTT.

This clonotype was counted many times. The gene calls are TRBV20-1 and TRBJ2-2; D not resolved. V was cut by 6 bases and J by 3 bases, with 11 bases left in between. CDR3 size: 13 residues. From germline, CDR1 is DFQATT and CDR2 SNEGSKA (reference sequence). The CDR3 here is CSALGVHTGELFF. CDR3 nucleotides: TGCAGTGCATTAGGAGTACACACCGGGGAGCTGTTTTTT.

CDR3 nucleotide sequence: TGTGCCAGCAGCCAAGGTCCGGGACCTCAAGAGACCCAGTACTTC. Its translation: CASSQGPGPQETQYF. This chain joins TRBV3-1 and TRBJ2-5, with D possibly being TRBD1 or TRBD2 (5 bases each). With 1 base removed from V and 2 bases from J, the gap between germline ends came to 11 bases. The CDR3 sequence is 15 residues long. The germline CDR1 and CDR2 sequences are LGHDT and YNNKEL (reference sequence).

This clonotype occurred a few times. The chain recombines TRBV20-1 with TRBJ1-3, with 7 bases matching TRBD1. V dropped 5 bases and J dropped 0; count of bases not matched to a gene: 4. CDR3 length: 14 residues. From germline, CDR1 is DFQATT and CDR2 SNEGSKA (reference sequence). The CDR3 loop reads CSASRTGSGNTIYF. In DNA form, the CDR3 reads TGCAGTGCTTCCCGGACAGGCTCTGGAAACACCATATATTTT.

This clonotype was observed a few times. CDR3 in amino acids: CSVDIGDALHF. DNA for the CDR3: TGCAGCGTTGATATTGGGGACGCCCTCCACTTT. The rearrangement joins TRBV29-1 to TRBJ1-6, with D tentatively TRBD1 (5 bases). Germline CDR1 SQVTM, CDR2 ANQGSEA. Trimming left V 3 bases short and J 14 bases short, with 11 bases between. This CDR3 has 11 amino acids.

This clonotype was detected ten times or more. This chain joins TRBV12-3 or TRBV12-4 and TRBJ2-6, with 7 bases that match TRBD1. This CDR3 is built from 11 residues. With 11 bases clipped from V and 10 bases from J, the junction kept 5 bases outside the gene matches. CDR3 protein: CAGQGDNVLTF. As DNA, the CDR3 is TGTGCCGGGCAGGGGGATAACGTCCTGACTTTC.

The V gene is TRBV5-1, the J gene TRBJ2-3, with 7 bases aligning to TRBD2. Germline V gives CDR1 SGHRS, CDR2 YFSETQ. This CDR3 contains 16 residues. The J segment lost 0 bases and the V segment lost 7 bases, leaving 11 bases of the junction unmatched. In DNA form, the CDR3 reads TGCGCCAGCGGATCTCTCGGGGGGACTAGCACAGATACGCAGTATTTT. This translates into CASGSLGGTSTDTQYF.

This clonotype has only a few counts. The V gene is TRBV12-3 or TRBV12-4, the J gene TRBJ1-3; unclear D gene. Trimming stripped 1 base from V and 2 bases from J, with 6 bases between. The CDR3 runs to 14 residues. DNA for the CDR3: TGTGCCAGCAGTTTAGACCCGGCTGGAAACACCATATATTTT. This translates into CASSLDPAGNTIYF.

This clonotype was counted between two and nine times. This chain links TRBV19 with TRBJ2-5, with 9 nucleotides matching TRBD1. V shed 6 bases, J shed 6 bases, and the junction held 5 bases outside the gene matches. The CDR3 runs to 13 residues. CDR1 and CDR2 from the germline V gene are LNHDA and SQIVND (reference sequence). CDR3 sequence (DNA): TGTGCCAGTAGCCCGGGACAGGGAAAGACCCAGTACTTC. Amino acids: CASSPGQGKTQYF. The entire variable domain, with the rest obtained from reference TRBV19 and TRBJ2-5, is as follows: DGGITQSPKYLFRKEGQNVTLSCEQNLNHDAMYWYRQDPGQGLRLIYYSQIVNDFQKGDIAEGYSVSREKKESFPLTVTSAQKNPTAFYLCASSPGQGKTQYFGPGTRLLVL.